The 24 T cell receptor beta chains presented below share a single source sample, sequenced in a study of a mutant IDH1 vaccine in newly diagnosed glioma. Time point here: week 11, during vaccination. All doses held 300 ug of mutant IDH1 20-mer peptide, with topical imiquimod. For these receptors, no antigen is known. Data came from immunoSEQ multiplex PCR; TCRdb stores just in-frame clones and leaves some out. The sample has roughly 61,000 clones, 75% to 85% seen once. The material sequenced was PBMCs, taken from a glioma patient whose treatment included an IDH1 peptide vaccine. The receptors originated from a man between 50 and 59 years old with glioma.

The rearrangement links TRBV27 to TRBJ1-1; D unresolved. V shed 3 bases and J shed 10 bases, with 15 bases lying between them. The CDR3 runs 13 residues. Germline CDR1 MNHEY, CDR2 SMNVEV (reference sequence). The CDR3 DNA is TGTGCCAGCAGTTTCAGAGATAACTACCGAGCTTTCTTT. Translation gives CASSFRDNYRAFF.

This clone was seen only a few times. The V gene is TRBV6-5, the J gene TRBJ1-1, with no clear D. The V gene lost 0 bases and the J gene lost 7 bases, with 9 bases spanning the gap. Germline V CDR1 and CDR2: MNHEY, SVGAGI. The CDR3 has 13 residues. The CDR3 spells CASSYSMGFEAFF. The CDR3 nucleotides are TGTGCCAGCAGTTACTCGATGGGGTTTGAAGCTTTCTTT.

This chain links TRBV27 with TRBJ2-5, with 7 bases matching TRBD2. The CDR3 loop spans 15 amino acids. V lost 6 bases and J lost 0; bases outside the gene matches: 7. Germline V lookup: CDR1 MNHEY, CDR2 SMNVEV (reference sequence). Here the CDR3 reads CASRAMGGNQETQYF. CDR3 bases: TGTGCCAGCAGAGCCATGGGGGGGAACCAAGAGACCCAGTACTTC.

CDR3 coding DNA: TGTGCCGGGAACCCGGGACAGGGTTCACCCCTCCACTTT. Its translation is CAGNPGQGSPLHF. This sequence joins TRBV2 and TRBJ1-6, with 9 bases matching TRBD1. Germline V CDR1 and CDR2: SNHLY, FYNNEI. The CDR3 has 13 amino acids. V was pared by 11 bases and J by 9 bases, with 8 bases of the junction left unmatched. Drawing the rest from reference TRBV2 and TRBJ1-6, the complete variable domain is EPEVTQTPSHQVTQMGQEVILRCVPISNHLYFYWYRQILGQKVEFLVSFYNNEISEKSEIFDDQFSVERPDGSNFTLKIRSTKLEDSAMYFCAGNPGQGSPLHFGNGTRLTVT.

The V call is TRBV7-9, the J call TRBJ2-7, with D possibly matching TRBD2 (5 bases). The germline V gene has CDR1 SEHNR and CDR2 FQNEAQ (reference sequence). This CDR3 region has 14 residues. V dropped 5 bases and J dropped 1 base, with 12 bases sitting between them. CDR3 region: CASSLGLRSYEQYF. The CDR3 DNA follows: TGTGCCAGCAGCCTCGGACTCCGGTCCTACGAGCAGTACTTC.

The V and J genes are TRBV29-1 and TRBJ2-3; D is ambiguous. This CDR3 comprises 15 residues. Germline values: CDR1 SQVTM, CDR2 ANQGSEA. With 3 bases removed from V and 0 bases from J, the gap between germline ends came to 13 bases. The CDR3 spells CSVDGIPLSTDTQYF. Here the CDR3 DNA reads TGCAGCGTTGATGGGATCCCCCTTAGCACAGATACGCAGTATTTT.

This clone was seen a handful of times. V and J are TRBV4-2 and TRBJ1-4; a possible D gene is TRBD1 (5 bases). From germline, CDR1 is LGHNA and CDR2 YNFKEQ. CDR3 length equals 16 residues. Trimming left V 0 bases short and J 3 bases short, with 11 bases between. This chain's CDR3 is CASSQDPGTANEKLFF. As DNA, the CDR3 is TGTGCCAGCAGCCAAGATCCGGGGACGGCTAATGAAAAACTGTTTTTT.

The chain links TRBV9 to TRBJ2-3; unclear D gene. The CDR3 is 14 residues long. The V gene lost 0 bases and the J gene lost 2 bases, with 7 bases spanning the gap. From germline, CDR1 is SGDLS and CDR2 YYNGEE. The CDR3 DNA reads TGTGCCAGCAGCGTAGGTCCCTACACAGATACGCAGTATTTT. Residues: CASSVGPYTDTQYF.

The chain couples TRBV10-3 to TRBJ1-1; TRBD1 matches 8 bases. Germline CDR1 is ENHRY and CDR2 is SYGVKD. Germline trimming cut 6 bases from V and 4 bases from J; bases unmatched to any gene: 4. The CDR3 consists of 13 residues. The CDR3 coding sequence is TGTGCCATCAGGGTGACAGGGGTCACTGAAGCTTTCTTT. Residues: CAIRVTGVTEAFF.

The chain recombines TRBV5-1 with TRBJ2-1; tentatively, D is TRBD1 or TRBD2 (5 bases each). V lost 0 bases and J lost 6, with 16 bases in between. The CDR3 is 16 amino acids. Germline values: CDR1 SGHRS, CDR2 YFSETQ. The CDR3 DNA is TGCGCCAGCAGCTTGGCGGGACCCTCGGTGGGCAATGAGCAGTTCTTC. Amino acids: CASSLAGPSVGNEQFF.

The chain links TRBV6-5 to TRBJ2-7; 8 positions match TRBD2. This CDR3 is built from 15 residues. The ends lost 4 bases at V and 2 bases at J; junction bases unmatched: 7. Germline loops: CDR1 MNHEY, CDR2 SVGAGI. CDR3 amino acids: CASSSGLAVPYEQYF. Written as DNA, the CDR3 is TGTGCCAGCAGTTCCGGACTAGCTGTACCCTACGAGCAGTACTTC.

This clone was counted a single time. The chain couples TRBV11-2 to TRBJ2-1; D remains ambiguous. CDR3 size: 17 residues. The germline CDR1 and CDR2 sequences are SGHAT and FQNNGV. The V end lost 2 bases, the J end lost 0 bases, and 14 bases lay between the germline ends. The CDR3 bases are TGTGCCAGCAGCTTATCCTTTCGACGGAGCTCCTACAATGAGCAGTTCTTC. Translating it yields CASSLSFRRSSYNEQFF.

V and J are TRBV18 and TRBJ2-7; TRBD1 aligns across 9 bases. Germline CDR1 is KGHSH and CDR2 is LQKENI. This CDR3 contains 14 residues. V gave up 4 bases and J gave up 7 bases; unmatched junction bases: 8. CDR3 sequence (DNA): TGTGCCAGCTCACAAACAGGGGGCGCGGAAGAGCAGTACTTC. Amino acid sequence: CASSQTGGAEEQYF.

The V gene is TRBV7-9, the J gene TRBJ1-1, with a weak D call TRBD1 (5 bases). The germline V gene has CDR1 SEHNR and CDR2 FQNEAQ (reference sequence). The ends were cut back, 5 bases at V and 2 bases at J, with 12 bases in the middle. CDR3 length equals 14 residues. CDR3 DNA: TGTGCCAGCAGCCCGGATTGGGGCAACACTGAAGCTTTCTTT. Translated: CASSPDWGNTEAFF.

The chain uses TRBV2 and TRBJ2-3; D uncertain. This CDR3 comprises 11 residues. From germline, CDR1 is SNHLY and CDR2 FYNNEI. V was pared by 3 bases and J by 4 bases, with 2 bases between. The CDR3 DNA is TGTGCCAGCAGTGACCCAGATACGCAGTATTTT. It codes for CASSDPDTQYF.

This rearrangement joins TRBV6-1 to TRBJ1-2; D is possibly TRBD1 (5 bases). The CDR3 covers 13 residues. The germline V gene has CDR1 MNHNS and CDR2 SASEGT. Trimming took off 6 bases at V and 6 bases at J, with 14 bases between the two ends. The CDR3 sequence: CASSGYQTDGYTF. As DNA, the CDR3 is TGTGCCAGCAGCGGCTACCAGACAGATGGCTACACCTTC.

CDR3: CASSLEGDEQYF. CDR3 DNA: TGTGCCAGCAGCTTGGAGGGGGACGAGCAGTACTTC. The chain employs TRBV11-2 and TRBJ2-7; tentatively, D is TRBD1 or TRBD2 (6 bases each). The CDR3 spans 12 residues. Trimming shortened V by 3 bases and J by 5 bases, and 8 bases separated the two germline ends. Germline CDR1 SGHAT, CDR2 FQNNGV.

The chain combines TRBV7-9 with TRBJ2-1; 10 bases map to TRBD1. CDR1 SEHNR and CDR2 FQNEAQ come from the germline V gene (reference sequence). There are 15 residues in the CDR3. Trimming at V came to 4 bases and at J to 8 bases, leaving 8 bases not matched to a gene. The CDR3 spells CASSWGQGNGDEQFF. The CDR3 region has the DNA TGTGCCAGCAGCTGGGGACAGGGGAATGGGGATGAGCAGTTCTTC.

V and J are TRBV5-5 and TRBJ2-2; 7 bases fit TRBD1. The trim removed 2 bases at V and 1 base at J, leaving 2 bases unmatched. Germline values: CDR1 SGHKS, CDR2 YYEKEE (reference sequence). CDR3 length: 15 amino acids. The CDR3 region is CASSFGTENTGELFF. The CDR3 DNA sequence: TGTGCCAGCAGCTTTGGGACAGAGAACACCGGGGAGCTGTTTTTT.

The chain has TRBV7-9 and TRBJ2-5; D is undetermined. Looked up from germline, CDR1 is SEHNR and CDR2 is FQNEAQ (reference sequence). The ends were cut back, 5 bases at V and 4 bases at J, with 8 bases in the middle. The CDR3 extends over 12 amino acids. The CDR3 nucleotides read TGTGCCAGCAGCCCGGATGGAGAGACCCAGTACTTC. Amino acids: CASSPDGETQYF.

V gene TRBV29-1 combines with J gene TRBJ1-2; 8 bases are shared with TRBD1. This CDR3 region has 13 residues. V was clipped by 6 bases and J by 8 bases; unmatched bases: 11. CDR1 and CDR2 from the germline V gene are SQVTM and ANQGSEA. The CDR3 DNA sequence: TGCAGCGTCTCCGGACAGGGCAGGTTCGGCTACACCTTC. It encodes CSVSGQGRFGYTF.

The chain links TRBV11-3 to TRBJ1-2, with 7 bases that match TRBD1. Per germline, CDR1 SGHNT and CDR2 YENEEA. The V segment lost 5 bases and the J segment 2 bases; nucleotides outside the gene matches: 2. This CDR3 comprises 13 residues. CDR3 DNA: TGTGCCAGCAGCCCGGACAGGAACTATGGCTACACCTTC. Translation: CASSPDRNYGYTF.

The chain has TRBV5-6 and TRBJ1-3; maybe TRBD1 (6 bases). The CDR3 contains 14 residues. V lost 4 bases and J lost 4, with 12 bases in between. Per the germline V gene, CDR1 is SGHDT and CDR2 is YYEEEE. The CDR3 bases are TGTGCCAGCAGCACCCCGGACAGCGGAAACACCATATATTTT. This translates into CASSTPDSGNTIYF.

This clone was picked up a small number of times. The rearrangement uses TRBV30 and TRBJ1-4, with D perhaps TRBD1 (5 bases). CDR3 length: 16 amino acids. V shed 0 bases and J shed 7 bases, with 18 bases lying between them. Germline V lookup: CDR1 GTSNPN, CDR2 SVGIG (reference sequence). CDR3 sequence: CAWSVKGPGLSEKLFF. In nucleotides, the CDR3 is TGTGCCTGGAGTGTAAAGGGGCCGGGGTTGAGTGAAAAACTGTTTTTT.